The 23 T cell receptor beta chains given below trace back to one sample, sequenced in a study of read filtering for tumor transcriptome and immune sequencing. From around 0.4 ug of RNA, a library with molecular barcoded alpha/delta and beta/gamma adaptors was made. TCRdb used MiXCR to reprocess the reads, holding one entry per CDR3 protein. The sample includes about 130,000 distinct CDR3 sequences, 13% of them seen just once. The source material was a population of CD138-negative cells sorted from bone marrow. The receptors derive from a donor aged 40 or older with multiple myeloma.

This clonotype was found many times. The chain employs TRBV29-1 and TRBJ1-1; possibly TRBD1 for D (5 bases). This CDR3 spans 16 amino acids. V lost 5 bases and J 1 base, leaving 20 bases between the germline ends. Germline V gives CDR1 SQVTM, CDR2 ANQGSEA. DNA of the CDR3: TGCAGCGTTTTGCCCTTGGGAGGGGCGGCGAACACTGAAGCTTTCTTT. Encoded protein: CSVLPLGGAANTEAFF.

The chain employs TRBV7-2 and TRBJ1-1, with D perhaps TRBD1 (5 bases). V gave up 5 bases and J gave up 6 bases, with 19 bases separating them. CDR1 and CDR2 from the germline V gene are SGHTA and FQGNSA. The CDR3 has 15 amino acids. This CDR3 reads CASSPSLRGNAEAFF. The CDR3 DNA follows: TGTGCCAGCAGCCCCAGCCTAAGGGGAAACGCTGAAGCTTTCTTT.

In this sample, this clonotype turned up many times. CDR3 nucleotide sequence: TGTGCCAGCAGTTTATCGGTCATTTCCAGGGACCCCCCGACTTTCTTT. It specifies CASSLSVISRDPPTFF. J is TRBJ1-1 and V is TRBV27, with D perhaps matching TRBD1 (5 bases). V lost 0 bases to trimming and J lost 12 bases, with 23 bases between them. The CDR3 spans 16 residues. From germline, CDR1 is MNHEY and CDR2 SMNVEV (reference sequence).

The table lists this clonotype with many counts. The rearrangement joins TRBV7-9 to TRBJ2-3; 10 positions match TRBD2. The V gene's germline CDR1 is SEHNR and CDR2 FQNEAQ (reference sequence). The CDR3 loop spans 17 amino acids. The ends lost 5 bases at V and 3 bases at J; junction bases unmatched: 11. DNA for the CDR3: TGTGCCAGCAGCGGGCGGATCAGGACTAGCGGTACAGATACGCAGTATTTT. Translated, it gives CASSGRIRTSGTDTQYF.

On this clonotype: A far larger clone is one nucleotide away, so this likely arose from a read error. This rearrangement joins TRBV6-5 to TRBJ1-5; D unclear. CDR3 length equals 16 residues. Germline CDR1 reads MNHEY; CDR2 reads SVGAGI. CDR3 residues: CVSSHPSGWSNQPQHF. The CDR3 DNA reads TGTGTCAGCAGCCACCCCTCGGGGTGGAGCAATCAGCCCCAGCATTTT.

This clonotype was recorded at least ten times. The chain employs TRBV10-3 and TRBJ1-1; D is unclear. The CDR3 extends over 15 amino acids. Trimming removed 6 bases from V and 1 base from J, with 15 bases in between. The germline V gene encodes CDR1 ENHRY and CDR2 SYGVKD. The CDR3 spells CAIRDSGVGNTEAFF. The CDR3 region has the DNA TGTGCCATCAGGGACTCCGGCGTAGGGAACACTGAAGCTTTCTTT.

This clonotype was seen at least ten times. V gene TRBV2 combines with J gene TRBJ2-2; 8 nucleotides line up with TRBD2. Germline CDR1 is SNHLY and CDR2 is FYNNEI. The V gene end was trimmed by 7 bases and the J gene end by 5 bases; junction bases not matched to a gene: 12. This CDR3 is 16 amino acids long. The CDR3 coding sequence is TGTGCCAGCACCACTAAAGCGGGAGTAGGAACCGGGGAGCTGTTTTTT. Its protein product is CASTTKAGVGTGELFF.

This clonotype was observed at least ten times. The rearrangement links TRBV2 to TRBJ2-1, with TRBD2 matching 7 bases. Germline CDR1 SNHLY, CDR2 FYNNEI. This CDR3 spans 15 amino acids. V lost 4 bases, J lost 4 bases, and 7 bases stayed unmatched. CDR3 in DNA: TGTGCCAGCAGTGTTTCTAGCGGAGCATACAATGAGCAGTTCTTC. Translation: CASSVSSGAYNEQFF. Full variable domain (missing parts from reference TRBV2 and TRBJ2-1): EPEVTQTPSHQVTQMGQEVILRCVPISNHLYFYWYRQILGQKVEFLVSFYNNEISEKSEIFDDQFSVERPDGSNFTLKIRSTKLEDSAMYFCASSVSSGAYNEQFFGPGTRLTVL.

A few counts support this clonotype. The chain combines TRBV20-1 with TRBJ2-5, with a possible D match to TRBD2 (6 bases). The CDR3 covers 15 residues. The germline gives CDR1 DFQATT, CDR2 SNEGSKA (reference sequence). The V and J ends lost 3 bases and 3 bases respectively, with 17 bases between them. The CDR3 DNA sequence: TGCAGTGCTAGTCGGAGGGGTAGTATGGAAGAGACCCAGTACTTC. This gives the protein CSASRRGSMEETQYF.

This clonotype was detected many times. V gene TRBV7-8 combines with J gene TRBJ1-1; no clear D gene. The germline V gene has CDR1 SGHVS and CDR2 FQNEAQ. CDR3 length: 15 amino acids. The V and J ends lost 5 bases and 1 base respectively, with 14 bases between them. This chain's CDR3 is CASSPFVVTNTEAFF. The CDR3 bases are TGTGCCAGCAGCCCCTTTGTTGTAACGAACACTGAAGCTTTCTTT.

This clonotype was seen ten or more times. This rearrangement joins TRBV12-3 or TRBV12-4 to TRBJ1-2, with TRBD1 identical over 8 bases. This CDR3 has 16 amino acids. V was pared by 5 bases and J by 0 bases, with 8 bases of the junction left unmatched. The CDR3 bases are TGTGCCAGCAGTCAGAAATCAGGGGGCTCTAACTATGGCTACACCTTC. It encodes CASSQKSGGSNYGYTF.

The genes are TRBV11-3 and TRBJ2-1; possibly TRBD2 for D (6 bases). This CDR3 region has 16 residues. Trimming removed 3 bases at V and 0 bases at J, with 12 bases between. Germline V gene data show CDR1 as SGHNT and CDR2 as YENEEA. The CDR3 is CASSFGAGNSYNEQFF. For the CDR3, the DNA is TGTGCCAGCAGCTTTGGCGCGGGAAACTCCTACAATGAGCAGTTCTTC. Supplemented by reference TRBV11-3 and TRBJ2-1, the full variable domain reads EAGVVQSPRYKIIEKKQPVAFWCNPISGHNTLYWYLQNLGQGPELLIRYENEEAVDDSQLPKDRFSAERLKGVDSTLKIQPAELGDSAVYLCASSFGAGNSYNEQFFGPGTRLTVL.

This clonotype was detected ten times or more. The chain joins TRBV12-3 or TRBV12-4 to TRBJ1-1; D uncertain. V lost 6 bases and J lost 0, with 14 bases in between. This CDR3 has 15 residues. CDR3 DNA: TGTGCCAGCAGCGACCAGATTATCTTGAACACTGAAGCTTTCTTT. Protein sequence: CASSDQIILNTEAFF.

This clonotype occurred many times. The J gene is TRBJ2-3, the V gene TRBV20-1, with 9 bases aligning to TRBD2. CDR1 DFQATT and CDR2 SNEGSKA come from the germline V gene (reference sequence). This CDR3 contains 16 residues. V gave up 6 bases and J gave up 4 bases; unmatched junction bases: 14. The CDR3 spells CSADTTSGDVPDTQYF. The CDR3, as DNA: TGCAGTGCCGATACGACTAGCGGAGACGTCCCAGATACGCAGTATTTT.

For this clonotype: A read error likely explains this, since a far larger clone differs by one base. V usage is TRBV6-5 and J usage is TRBJ2-1; 8 nucleotides line up with TRBD1. Trimming cost V 5 bases and J 5 bases; bases outside gene matches: 5. Germline loops: CDR1 MNHEY, CDR2 SVGAGI. The CDR3 spans 14 residues. CDR3 in DNA: TGTGCCAGCAGTAGACAGGGGACGCACAATGAGCAGTTCTTC. It specifies CASSRQGTHNEQFF.

At least ten counts were recorded for this clonotype. J is TRBJ2-6 and V is TRBV29-1; D call uncertain. Trimming took 7 bases from V and 4 from J, leaving 17 bases between them. The CDR3 totals 15 residues. Germline V CDR1 and CDR2: SQVTM, ANQGSEA. In nucleotides, the CDR3 is TGCAGCGCCGAAGGCAGATTTGGCGGGGCCAACGTCCTGACTTTC. It encodes CSAEGRFGGANVLTF.

This clonotype occurred many times. The genes are TRBV5-1 and TRBJ1-1; D uncertain. From germline, CDR1 is SGHRS and CDR2 YFSETQ. The CDR3 is 16 residues long. Trimming took off 4 bases at V and 0 bases at J, with 16 bases between the two ends. The CDR3 is CASSPVGLGLNTEAFF. The CDR3 region has the DNA TGCGCCAGCAGCCCGGTCGGGCTGGGCCTGAACACTGAAGCTTTCTTT.

This clonotype appeared a few times. Germline is not matched at one junction end, which may reflect a read error. The V and J genes are TRBV6-6 and TRBJ2-7; no clear D gene. This CDR3 is built from 14 residues. Germline V gives CDR1 MNHNY, CDR2 SVGAGI (reference sequence). CDR3 region: CASSYDEGIYEQCF. CDR3 coding DNA: TGTGCCAGCAGTTATGATGAAGGTATTTACGAGCAGTGCTTC.

The table lists this clonotype with many counts. The genes are TRBV14 and TRBJ1-1; D not resolved. This CDR3 has 13 residues. The V gene's germline CDR1 is SGHDN and CDR2 FVKESK. Trimming removed 0 bases from V and 5 bases from J, with 7 bases in between. In DNA, the CDR3 is TGTGCCAGCAGCCAAGAACTGCGAACTGAAGCTTTCTTT. Encoded protein: CASSQELRTEAFF.

The sample holds many counts of this clonotype. The J gene is TRBJ1-1, the V gene TRBV30; 9 bases are a match to TRBD1. CDR1 and CDR2 (germline): GTSNPN, SVGIG (reference sequence). The CDR3 is 15 residues long. The trim removed 5 bases at V and 3 bases at J, leaving 10 bases unmatched. CDR3 sequence: CAWVPGQGPDTEAFF. CDR3 nucleotide sequence: TGTGCCTGGGTCCCGGGACAGGGCCCAGACACTGAAGCTTTCTTT.

With regard to this clonotype: A much more abundant neighbour one base away suggests this may be a read error. The genes are TRBV20-1 and TRBJ1-5; D perhaps matches TRBD1 (5 bases). The CDR3 covers 13 residues. CDR1 is DFQATT, CDR2 SNEGSKA, per germline (reference sequence). Trimming took 2 bases from V and 4 from J, leaving 9 bases between them. In DNA, the CDR3 is TGCAGTGCTAGACAGTCAGGGAATCAGCCCCAGCATTTT. It translates to CSARQSGNQPQHF.

This clonotype has at least ten counts. The chain uses TRBV19 and TRBJ2-1; no reliable D call. This CDR3 region has 12 residues. V gave up 1 base and J gave up 6 bases, with 4 bases separating them. Germline V lookup: CDR1 LNHDA, CDR2 SQIVND (reference sequence). CDR3 nucleotides: TGTGCCAGTAGTATAGGCCTCAATGAGCAGTTCTTC. It yields the protein CASSIGLNEQFF.

This clonotype was detected ten times or more. This rearrangement joins TRBV7-9 to TRBJ2-7; 12 bases map to TRBD2. This CDR3 is built from 15 residues. The J segment lost 2 bases and the V segment lost 5 bases, leaving 4 bases of the junction unmatched. Germline V gene lookup returns CDR1 SEHNR and CDR2 FQNEAQ (reference sequence). DNA of the CDR3: TGTGCCAGCAGCCCGGGACTAGCGGGCACCTACGAGCAGTACTTC. Protein product: CASSPGLAGTYEQYF.